The 7 T cell receptor beta chains in this list originate from one sample, sequenced in a study of early T cells in non-severe SARS-CoV-2 infection. One entry per CDR3 protein results from TCRdb running MiXCR on the 5' RACE reads. The table has 70,000 to 85,000 distinct CDR3 sequences, less than 15% seen once. Sequenced material: whole blood. The source is an adult who was a healthcare worker with PCR-confirmed SARS-CoV-2 infection or an uninfected control (not recorded which).

This clonotype was observed many times. The chain carries TRBV5-1 and TRBJ2-1; no clear D gene. The CDR3 runs to 14 residues. V gave up 2 bases and J gave up 5 bases, with 11 bases separating them. CDR1 SGHRS and CDR2 YFSETQ come from the germline V gene. CDR3: CASSLGSSNNEQFF. The DNA for the CDR3 is TGCGCCAGCAGCTTAGGGTCGTCCAACAATGAGCAGTTCTTC.

The chain combines TRBV5-4 with TRBJ2-5; D is unclear. Germline V gives CDR1 SGHNT, CDR2 YYREEE (reference sequence). V lost 4 bases to trimming and J lost 8 bases, with 18 bases between them. This CDR3 region has 14 residues. The CDR3 DNA reads TGTGCCAGCAGCCCCGAGACTGGGGTTCTTACCCAGTACTTC. Translation: CASSPETGVLTQYF.

This clonotype was recorded many times. The chain has TRBV3-1 and TRBJ1-1; the D is unclear. The germline gives CDR1 LGHDT, CDR2 YNNKEL (reference sequence). This CDR3 has 17 amino acids. Deletions cut 0 bases from V and 1 base from J, with 15 bases between. The CDR3 DNA reads as TGTGCCAGCAGCCAAGAGTCCTATCTGCGAAAGAACACTGAAGCTTTCTTT. Translating gives CASSQESYLRKNTEAFF.

This clonotype was picked up many times. The rearrangement joins TRBV5-1 to TRBJ2-1; 10 bases fit TRBD2. The germline V gene has CDR1 SGHRS and CDR2 YFSETQ. The CDR3 runs 15 residues. V shed 5 bases and J 5 bases; nucleotides not matched to a gene: 7. CDR3 sequence (DNA): TGCGCCAGCAGTTCTTGGACTAGCGGCAACAATGAGCAGTTCTTC. Its translation: CASSSWTSGNNEQFF.

J is TRBJ1-5 and V is TRBV27; a weak D match, TRBD1 (6 bases). The CDR3 totals 15 residues. With 2 bases removed from V and 3 bases from J, the gap between germline ends came to 11 bases. Germline loops: CDR1 MNHEY, CDR2 SMNVEV (reference sequence). Here the CDR3 reads CASSLDWGLNQPQHF. CDR3 bases: TGTGCCAGCAGTTTAGACTGGGGGCTCAATCAGCCCCAGCATTTT.

For this clonotype: With a much larger clone just one base away, this may be a read error. The rearrangement links TRBV5-1 to TRBJ2-3, with TRBD2 matching 7 bases. The CDR3 sequence is 13 residues long. In germline, CDR1 is SGHRS, CDR2 YFSETQ. CDR3 bases: TGCGCCAGCAGCACAAGCGGGATAGATACGCGGTATTTT. Protein sequence: CASSTSGIDTRYF.

Many counts were recorded for this clonotype. The chain recombines TRBV24-1 with TRBJ2-5; D is perhaps TRBD1 (6 bases). Germline V CDR1 and CDR2: KGHDR, SFDVKD. The CDR3 spans 16 residues. V was pared by 2 bases and J by 0 bases, with 12 bases between. The CDR3 here is CATSDWGTSYQETQYF. CDR3 nucleotide sequence: TGTGCCACCAGTGATTGGGGGACATCGTACCAAGAGACCCAGTACTTC.